This TCR beta chain was captured in a study of neurological immune-mediated disorders. Time point here: technical triplicate 1. The cDNA was generated by 5'RACE with 10-nucleotide random UMIs. TCRdb reanalysed the 5' RACE reads using MiXCR and keeps one entry per CDR3 protein. The repertoire holds about 38,000 distinct CDR3 sequences, 11% seen once, with 3% to 4.5% in the top ten. Trimming left V 2 bases short and J 2 bases short, with 12 bases between. Germline V gene lookup returns CDR1 MNHEY and CDR2 SVGAGI. The CDR3 contains 15 residues. This clonotype was picked up many times. The J gene is TRBJ2-5, the V gene TRBV6-5; possibly TRBD1 for D (5 bases). The sequence was obtained from a man between 60 and 75 years old with HTLV-1-associated myelopathy (HAM/TSP). Sequenced: PBMCs. CDR3: CASSYQLGDQETQYF. For the CDR3, the DNA is TGTGCCAGCAGTTACCAATTAGGGGATCAAGAGACCCAGTACTTC.